Presented here are 18 T cell receptor beta chains from one specimen sequenced in a study of T cell responses to AZD1222 COVID-19 vaccine. The assay was immunoSEQ multiplex PCR, and TCRdb's table has in-frame clones only and misses some. The table has 45,000 or so clones, around 90% seen once; the top ten hold 1.1%. The sequencing here drew on peripheral blood, taken 28 days after the second AZD1222 dose. These receptors all stem from an adult who received the AZD1222 COVID-19 vaccine.

The chain has TRBV6-1 and TRBJ1-5; D gene uncertain. The CDR3 is 16 residues long. V shed 0 bases and J shed 0 bases, with 9 bases lying between them. CDR1 and CDR2 (germline): MNHNS, SASEGT. CDR3 bases: TGTGCCAGCAGTGAAGCGCTGGTTTATAGCAATCAGCCCCAGCATTTT. Protein product: CASSEALVYSNQPQHF.

The rearrangement joins TRBV18 to TRBJ2-7, with 8 bases that match TRBD2. This CDR3 spans 13 amino acids. The V gene end was trimmed by 6 bases and the J gene end by 4 bases; junction bases not matched to a gene: 5. Germline assignment: CDR1 KGHSH and CDR2 LQKENI. The CDR3 sequence is CASSPGLGYEQYF. The CDR3, as DNA: TGTGCCAGCTCTCCGGGACTAGGGTACGAGCAGTACTTC.

The chain links TRBV5-1 to TRBJ2-3; TRBD1 or TRBD2 may be the D gene (5 bases each). Trimming left V 1 base short and J 2 bases short, with 14 bases between. Germline V gene lookup returns CDR1 SGHRS and CDR2 YFSETQ. The CDR3 runs 16 residues. As DNA, the CDR3 is TGCGCCAGCAGCTTGCAGCGGACCGGGGCCACAGATACGCAGTATTTT. Protein product: CASSLQRTGATDTQYF. The full variable domain, with the rest looked up from reference TRBV5-1 and TRBJ2-3, is KAGVTQTPRYLIKTRGQQVTLSCSPISGHRSVSWYQQTPGQGLQFLFEYFSETQRNKGNFPGRFSGRQFSNSRSEMNVSTLELGDSALYLCASSLQRTGATDTQYFGPGTRLTVL.

V usage is TRBV7-9 and J usage is TRBJ2-1, with 13 bases fitting TRBD2. The CDR3 spans 16 residues. With V trimmed by 5 bases and J by 14 bases, 15 bases remained unmatched. Per germline, CDR1 SEHNR and CDR2 FQNEAQ (reference sequence). The chain's CDR3 is CASSPKSLLAGGSEFF. The DNA of the CDR3 is TGTGCCAGCAGCCCCAAATCGCTACTAGCGGGGGGGTCGGAGTTCTTC.

The chain employs TRBV28 and TRBJ2-1; TRBD2 agrees at 11 bases. V gave up 5 bases and J gave up 9 bases; unmatched junction bases: 12. Per the germline V gene, CDR1 is MDHEN and CDR2 is SYDVKM. The CDR3 has 16 amino acids. Here the CDR3 reads CASSPSLAGVIGEQFF. CDR3 nucleotide sequence: TGTGCCAGCAGTCCTTCACTAGCGGGAGTTATTGGTGAGCAGTTCTTC.

The chain is built from TRBV5-8 and TRBJ2-5; D is unclear. The germline CDR1 and CDR2 sequences are SGHTS and YDEGEE. The V and J ends lost 0 bases and 7 bases respectively, with 1 base between them. CDR3 length equals 10 residues. The CDR3 coding sequence is TGTGCCAGCAGCTTGGTGACCCAGTACTTC. Its translation is CASSLVTQYF. Looking up the rest from reference TRBV5-8 and TRBJ2-5 gives the full variable domain: EAGVTQSPTHLIKTRGQQATLRCSPISGHTSVYWYQQALGLGLQFLLWYDEGEERNRGNFPPRFSGRQFPNYSSELNVNALELEDSALYLCASSLVTQYFGPGTRLLVL.

This chain joins TRBV21-1 and TRBJ2-5; the table names TRBD2, a call not compared with the DNA. TRBV21-1 is deemed a pseudogene. This CDR3 has 17 residues. CDR3 in DNA: TGTGCCAGCACCGCTAGTAACGGCGGGACTGATGAAGAGACCCAGTACTTC. Protein: CASTASNGGTDEETQYF.

This clone was counted only a few times. The chain links TRBV3-1 (or the pseudogene TRBV3-2) to TRBJ1-5, with D perhaps TRBD1 (6 bases). Germline CDR1 and CDR2: LGHDT and YNNKEL (reference sequence). The CDR3 covers 14 residues. Deletions cut 4 bases from V and 6 bases from J, with 13 bases between. The chain's CDR3 is CASSRTGLGQPQHF. The DNA for the CDR3 is TGTGCCAGCAGCCGAACAGGGCTGGGTCAGCCCCAGCATTTT.

This clone appeared a single time. V is TRBV15 and J is TRBJ2-1; D might be TRBD2 (6 bases). Trimming took off 0 bases at V and 5 bases at J, with 11 bases between the two ends. CDR3 length equals 15 residues. CDR1 is LNHNV and CDR2 is YYDKDF in the germline V gene (reference sequence). CDR3 sequence: CATSRDAGTHNEQFF. Here the CDR3 DNA reads TGTGCCACCAGCAGAGATGCCGGGACTCACAATGAGCAGTTCTTC.

The V call is TRBV24-1, the J call TRBJ1-5; D is unresolved. CDR3 length: 15 residues. Germline V gene data show CDR1 as KGHDR and CDR2 as SFDVKD. Trimming stripped 4 bases from V and 7 bases from J, with 16 bases between. DNA for the CDR3: TGTGCCACCAGTGAAGGTCCTAGGGCGAGGCAGCCCCAGCATTTT. Translated, it gives CATSEGPRARQPQHF.

The V call is TRBV28, the J call TRBJ1-1, with D possibly TRBD1 on 5 matching bases. CDR1 and CDR2 (germline): MDHEN, SYDVKM. V was cut by 3 bases and J by 1 base, with 9 bases left in between. The CDR3 length is 14 residues. This CDR3 is CASSFPTGNTEAFF. DNA of the CDR3: TGTGCCAGCAGTTTTCCTACAGGGAACACTGAAGCTTTCTTT.

The rearrangement uses TRBV19 and TRBJ1-1, with 9 bases matching TRBD1. With 7 bases clipped from V and 5 bases from J, the junction kept 17 bases outside the gene matches. Germline-derived CDR1 and CDR2 are LNHDA and SQIVND (reference sequence). There are 17 residues in the CDR3. The CDR3 loop is CASTATSTGTGRTEAFF. In DNA form, the CDR3 reads TGTGCCAGTACCGCCACCTCTACCGGGACAGGGAGGACTGAAGCTTTCTTT.

This clone was recorded only once. J is TRBJ2-5 and V is TRBV9; unclear D gene. The CDR3 is made up of 15 amino acids. Trimming left V 3 bases short and J 5 bases short, with 17 bases between. Germline lookup yields CDR1 SGDLS and CDR2 YYNGEE. The CDR3 protein is CASSASLLAGETQYF. CDR3 coding DNA: TGTGCCAGCAGCGCCTCTCTCCTTGCCGGGGAGACCCAGTACTTC.

The V call is TRBV3-1 (or the pseudogene TRBV3-2), the J call TRBJ2-7, with D perhaps being TRBD1 or TRBD2 (6 bases each). This CDR3 is built from 14 residues. Trimming took off 6 bases at V and 3 bases at J, with 15 bases between the two ends. Germline V CDR1 and CDR2: LGHDT, YNNKEL (reference sequence). This CDR3 is CASSPPGGVYEQYF. CDR3 nucleotide sequence: TGTGCCAGCAGTCCCCCCGGGGGCGTCTACGAGCAGTACTTC.

This clone was seen just once. The V call is TRBV6-5, the J call TRBJ1-2; TRBD1 matches at 7 bases. CDR3 size: 13 residues. Looked up from germline, CDR1 is MNHEY and CDR2 is SVGAGI. The ends lost 6 bases at V and 7 bases at J; junction bases unmatched: 8. CDR3 amino acids: CASRKTGLSGYTF. DNA for the CDR3: TGTGCCAGCAGGAAGACAGGGCTAAGTGGCTACACCTTC.

The rearrangement links TRBV24-1 to TRBJ2-5, with D possibly matching TRBD1 (6 bases). The CDR3 loop spans 15 amino acids. Germline CDR1 is KGHDR and CDR2 is SFDVKD. Trimming took 3 bases from V and 1 from J, leaving 11 bases between them. DNA for the CDR3: TGTGCCACCAGTGATGCAACAGGGTCCCAAGAGACCCAGTACTTC. Translation: CATSDATGSQETQYF.

This chain links TRBV5-8 with TRBJ1-2; D possibly corresponds to TRBD1 (5 bases). CDR3 length: 15 residues. The V end was cut by 3 bases, the J end by 8 bases, with 20 bases between. Germline CDR1 reads SGHTS; CDR2 reads YDEGEE. CDR3 in DNA: TGTGCCAGCAGCTGGGGAGGGGCCGGCTTCCAAGGCTACACCTTC. Amino acid sequence: CASSWGGAGFQGYTF. Full variable domain (rest looked up from reference TRBV5-8 and TRBJ1-2): EAGVTQSPTHLIKTRGQQATLRCSPISGHTSVYWYQQALGLGLQFLLWYDEGEERNRGNFPPRFSGRQFPNYSSELNVNALELEDSALYLCASSWGGAGFQGYTFGSGTRLTVV.

This chain connects TRBV9 to TRBJ2-1, with no clear D. Trimming removed 0 bases from V and 3 bases from J, with 7 bases in between. This CDR3 comprises 14 residues. Per germline, CDR1 SGDLS and CDR2 YYNGEE. CDR3 nucleotides: TGTGCCAGCAGCGTAGATCTAGGCTACAATGAGCAGTTCTTC. Protein sequence: CASSVDLGYNEQFF.